Sequencing of this TCR beta chain was carried out in a study of cytomegalovirus exposure and HLA in healthy donors. V gave up 3 bases and J gave up 5 bases; unmatched junction bases: 8. This CDR3 is 15 amino acids long. Per germline, CDR1 SGDLS and CDR2 YYNGEE. PCR involved 60 Vbeta and 13 Jbeta primers. The method was immunoSEQ multiplex PCR; TCRdb's version includes in-frame clones alone and lacks a portion of them. The repertoire consists of more than 75,000 clones, with 60% to 80% occurring once and the leading ten covering 3.8%. This clone showed up just a few times. Its antigen is as yet unknown. Study-level results: A later analysis reported that several of the most significant clusters appeared to be linked to common viral pathogens, among them Epstein-Barr virus.

The chain is built from TRBV9 and TRBJ2-7, with 10 bases aligning to TRBD1. The sequencing input was PBMCs. This clonotype originated in a woman aged 40 to 55 in good health and CMV-seronegative. This chain's CDR3 is CASSATGQGIHEQYF. The CDR3 DNA reads as TGTGCCAGCAGCGCAACGGGACAGGGGATCCACGAGCAGTACTTC.